These T cell receptor beta chains were read from a single sample in a study of cytomegalovirus exposure and HLA in healthy donors. This table comes from immunoSEQ multiplex PCR, and its TCRdb copy is limited to in-frame clones, with some not included. Here the sample spans roughly 140,000 clones, roughly 62% being singletons. Sequencing used PBMCs. The receptors were sampled from a man aged 55 to 70 in good health and CMV-seronegative. Each CDR3 is given with its conserved first and last residue. Fields, in order: V gene, D gene, clone size, J gene, CDR3 protein. D genes are given only for firm matches. Size values are once, few and many counts, or a class for expanded clones, and some rows have none.

>TRBV18|.|.|TRBJ2-5
CASSLSGRQETQYF
>TRBV5-4|TRBD2|.|TRBJ2-2
CASSLGLAGADTGELFF
>TRBV2|.|.|TRBJ2-2
CASKPGHTNTGELFF
>TRBV18|.|.|TRBJ2-7
CASSPGREPYEQYF
>TRBV6-5|.|.|TRBJ1-2
CASRSLGGYGYTF
>TRBV19|TRBD1|.|TRBJ2-7
CASSVQGIHEQYF
>TRBV27|TRBD1|.|TRBJ2-7
CASSYRDRTDEQYF
>TRBV11-3|TRBD1|.|TRBJ2-3
CASSYGQGATDTQYF
>TRBV7-3|.|once|TRBJ2-2
CASGGGAELFF
>TRBV7-8|TRBD2|.|TRBJ2-3
CASSLTSGSTDTQYF
>TRBV29-1|TRBD2|.|TRBJ2-1
CSVASGNANNEQFF
>TRBV29-1|.|.|TRBJ2-2
CSVGTVNTGELFF
>TRBV9|TRBD2|.|TRBJ2-7
CASSVALADSYEQYF
>TRBV5-1|TRBD1|.|TRBJ2-2
CASSPDRITTGELFF
>TRBV19|TRBD1|.|TRBJ1-2
CASSIPWTGTNYGYTF
>TRBV30|.|.|TRBJ1-1
CAWSGAGEAFF
>TRBV7-2|.|few|TRBJ1-1
CASSLARTATEAFF
>TRBV29-1|.|.|TRBJ2-7
CSVEDVRGKGGEQYF
>TRBV9|TRBD1|few|TRBJ1-4
CASSPTGTGQEKLFF
>TRBV18|TRBD2|.|TRBJ2-2
CASSPPLKRENTGELFF
>TRBV7-2|.|.|TRBJ1-5
CASSLERVADQPQHF
>TRBV7-9|.|.|TRBJ1-4
CASNRGRGEEKLFF
>TRBV6-4|.|.|TRBJ1-1
CASSEGLNTEAFF
>TRBV5-1|TRBD1|few|TRBJ2-3
CASSVSGTGSTDTQYF
>TRBV5-6|TRBD1|.|TRBJ1-1
CASSLSGGAHTEAFF
>TRBV11-3|.|.|TRBJ1-1
CASSLRGGNTEAFF
>TRBV19|TRBD1|.|TRBJ1-4
CASSATPGQGNEKLFF
>TRBV5-6|.|.|TRBJ1-4
CASSLGQTMEKLFF
>TRBV9|TRBD1|.|TRBJ1-4
CASSVGSTGGGEKLFF
>TRBV30|TRBD1|.|TRBJ2-7
CAWSPGTDPYEQYF
>TRBV28|TRBD2|.|TRBJ2-3
CASSSGLVQYF
>TRBV14|TRBD1|.|TRBJ1-1
CASSQAQGIGANTEAFF
>TRBV5-1|.|.|TRBJ2-3
CASSLTPRVRTDTQYF
>TRBV30|TRBD1|.|TRBJ1-2
CAVLPGGGDGYTF
>TRBV28|.|.|TRBJ1-4
CASSSPQGGVNEKLFF